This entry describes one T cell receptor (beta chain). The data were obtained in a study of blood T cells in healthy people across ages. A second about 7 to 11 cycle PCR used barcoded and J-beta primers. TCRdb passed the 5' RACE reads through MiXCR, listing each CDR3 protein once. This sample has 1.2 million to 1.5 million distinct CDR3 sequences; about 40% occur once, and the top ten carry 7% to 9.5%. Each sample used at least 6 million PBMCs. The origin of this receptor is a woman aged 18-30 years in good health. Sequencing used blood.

The CDR3 here is CSARERQGTDTQYF. CDR3 DNA sequence: TGCAGTGCTAGAGAAAGACAGGGTACAGATACGCAGTATTTT. V gene TRBV20-1 combines with J gene TRBJ2-3; 7 nucleotides match TRBD1. J was trimmed by 3 bases and V by 0 bases; bases with no gene match: 3. Germline-derived CDR1 and CDR2 are DFQATT and SNEGSKA (reference sequence). The CDR3 sequence is 14 residues long.